A selection of T cell receptor beta chains follows, all from one sample in a study of cytomegalovirus exposure and HLA in healthy donors. Assay: immunoSEQ multiplex PCR; the TCRdb copy retains only in-frame clones and omits some. The table has some 140,000 clones, 8.9% seen once. The sample was PBMCs. These receptors were collected from a woman aged 35 to 49 in good health and CMV-seropositive. The CDR3 runs from the conserved cysteine through the conserved F or W. The D gene is left open where the match is weak. Clone size is given for some rows only: seen once, a few or many times, or a class if the clone is expanded.

TRBV19,TRBJ1-1,.,.,16,TGTGCCAGTCCCGCCCCCAAGTCGCAAAAGGGGACTGAAGCTTTCTTT,CASPAPKSQKGTEAFF
TRBV4-3,TRBJ1-2,.,.,16,TGCGCCAGCAGCCAAGATGTGGCAGGATTTAACTATGGCTACACCTTC,CASSQDVAGFNYGYTF
TRBV9,TRBJ2-2,few,TRBD2,16,TGTGCCAGCAGCGTAGCTGCTAGCGGGGGGGCCGGGGAGCTGTTTTTT,CASSVAASGGAGELFF
TRBV29-1,TRBJ2-7,.,.,14,TGCAGCGCACAAGAAGGGGCAAAATCCTACGAGCAGTACTTC,CSAQEGAKSYEQYF
TRBV19,TRBJ2-3,few,.,15,TGTGCCAGTAGTATAGTTTTCGACAGTTTGGTTACGCAGTATTTT,CASSIVFDSLVTQYF
TRBV6-5,TRBJ1-1,.,TRBD1,14,TGTGCCAGCGGGACCCGGGACAGGAACACTGAAGCTTTCTTT,CASGTRDRNTEAFF
TRBV2,TRBJ1-6,.,.,15,TGTGCCAGCAGTGAAGAGGGCAGGGACTTGCCACCCCTCCACTTT,CASSEEGRDLPPLHF
TRBV15,TRBJ1-3,.,TRBD1,17,TGTGCCACCAGCAGAACCCCGACAGGGTATGATGGAAACACCATATATTTT,CATSRTPTGYDGNTIYF
TRBV20-1,TRBJ1-1,.,.,11,TGCAGTGCTAGGGGGGCCACGGGGGCTTTCTTT,CSARGATGAFF
TRBV19,TRBJ2-2,.,.,17,TGTGCCAGTAGCTATAATGGAAGGGGGTGGGGACCCGGGGAGCTGTTTTTT,CASSYNGRGWGPGELFF
TRBV10-1,TRBJ1-5,.,.,16,TGCGCCAGCAGTGAGGGGTTTCTAGGTACCGATCAGCCCCAGCATTTT,CASSEGFLGTDQPQHF
TRBV19,TRBJ1-1,few,.,14,TGTGCCAGTAGTATAACCACGGGGGACACTGAAGCTTTCTTT,CASSITTGDTEAFF
TRBV6-1,TRBJ2-5,few,TRBD2,17,TGTGCCAGCAGTGCCGGGACTAGCGGGGGTGTCCAAGAGACCCAGTACTTC,CASSAGTSGGVQETQYF
TRBV7-8,TRBJ2-3,.,TRBD2,16,TGTGCCAGCAGCTTATTTTCGGGGGGACGGACAGATACGCAGTATTTT,CASSLFSGGRTDTQYF
TRBV27,TRBJ2-7,.,TRBD1,14,TGTGCCAGCAGTTTAAGGACAGGGGGGTACGAGCAGTACTTC,CASSLRTGGYEQYF
TRBV7-6,TRBJ2-3,.,.,15,TGTGCCAGCAGCTTTGGGTGGGGGGAGACGGATACGCAGTATTTT,CASSFGWGETDTQYF
TRBV2,TRBJ1-6,.,.,15,TGTGCCAGCATCCGGGGTGCCCTCCTCAATTCACCCCTCCACTTT,CASIRGALLNSPLHF
TRBV7-9,TRBJ2-3,few,.,16,TGTGCCAGCAGCTTAGGGGAAAGGACTTACACAGATACGCAGTATTTT,CASSLGERTYTDTQYF
TRBV12-5,TRBJ1-1,few,TRBD1,15,TGTGCTAGTGGTTTGGCTGTGGACAGGGACACTGAAGCTTTCTTT,CASGLAVDRDTEAFF
TRBV5-6,TRBJ2-1,.,TRBD2,14,TGTGCCAGCAGCTTGGTCGGCAGGGAGGGTGAGCAGTTCTTC,CASSLVGREGEQFF
TRBV4-1,TRBJ2-1,few,TRBD2,15,TGCGCCAGCAGCCTGACTAGCGGGGCCGTCAATGAGCAGTTCTTC,CASSLTSGAVNEQFF
TRBV5-1,TRBJ2-1,few,TRBD1,15,TGCGCCAGTGCAACAGGGGGCGCGGCCTACAATGAGCAGTTCTTC,CASATGGAAYNEQFF